The subject of this entry is one TCR beta chain. Germline CDR1 LGHNA, CDR2 YSLEER. The CDR3 consists of 15 residues. Trimming took 1 base from V and 3 from J; bases not matched to a gene: 5. The sample originates from a study of blood T cell repertoires in COVID-19. Study at large: T cells, B-cell-depleted T cells, or PBMCs provided the cDNA or gDNA that served as material.

In the original analysis: Cell counts per sample came from amplifying reference gene primers. Method: immunoSEQ multiplex PCR; TCRdb's copy keeps in-frame clones and lacks some. V and J calls and clone size are given by that table; D and trimming were obtained from the DNA. The sample carries about 200,000 clones, around nine tenths recorded once. Assignment of participants to cohorts was predicated upon participant-reported clinical history. The source is a woman under 40 with acute COVID-19. The sample taken for sequencing was PBMCs or T cells enriched from blood (not recorded which). The chain carries TRBV4-3 and TRBJ1-2, with 7 bases lining up with TRBD1. The CDR3 region is CASSQALQGDYGYTF. In DNA, the CDR3 is TGCGCCAGCAGCCAAGCCCTTCAGGGGGACTATGGCTACACCTTC.